The 8 T cell receptor beta chains below were found in one sample sequenced in a study of T-cell reconstitution after alpha-beta-depleted transplantation in children. This sample's TCRbeta library carried unique molecular identifier barcodes. TCRdb redid the calling of the PCR reads with MiXCR, one entry per CDR3 protein. The sample lists 200,000 to 250,000 distinct CDR3 sequences, around 12% occurring once. Sequencing used PBMCs from the stem cell graft donor, obtained from the stem cell graft. All receptors come from a human donor who donated a stem cell graft to a child with acute lymphoblastic leukemia.

This clonotype was detected many times. V and J are TRBV6-6 and TRBJ2-7; D unclear. The CDR3 covers 13 residues. Germline V gene sequence: CDR1 MNHNY, CDR2 SVGAGI (reference sequence). Deletions cut 2 bases from V and 2 bases from J, with 7 bases between. The CDR3: CASSYQETYEQYF. CDR3 bases: TGTGCCAGCAGTTACCAGGAGACCTACGAGCAGTACTTC.

This clonotype was seen ten or more times. This chain connects TRBV5-5 to TRBJ1-5, with TRBD1 identical over 10 bases. This CDR3 contains 15 residues. V shed 4 bases, J shed 6 bases, and the junction held 7 bases outside the gene matches. The V gene's germline CDR1 is SGHKS and CDR2 YYEKEE (reference sequence). The CDR3 protein is CASSIGQGVGQPQHF. Written as DNA, the CDR3 is TGTGCCAGCAGCATCGGACAGGGGGTCGGTCAGCCCCAGCATTTT.

This chain uses TRBV6-1 with TRBJ1-6; D is undetermined. The CDR3 loop spans 14 amino acids. Germline CDR1 and CDR2: MNHNS and SASEGT. The V end lost 7 bases, the J end lost 5 bases, and 12 bases lay between the germline ends. This chain's CDR3 is CASNRKGHNSPLHF. The CDR3 region has the DNA TGTGCCAGCAATAGAAAGGGCCATAATTCACCCCTCCACTTT.

This chain connects TRBV15 to TRBJ1-6, with D possibly TRBD1 on 5 matching bases. With 2 bases removed from V and 7 bases from J, the gap between germline ends came to 12 bases. Germline CDR1 is LNHNV and CDR2 is YYDKDF (reference sequence). The CDR3 runs to 15 residues. In DNA form, the CDR3 reads TGTGCCACCAGCAGACCGACAGTTGGAAATTCACCCCTCCACTTT. Its translation: CATSRPTVGNSPLHF.

This clonotype was seen ten or more times. The chain uses TRBV6-5 and TRBJ2-1; the D is unclear. There are 14 residues in the CDR3. Trimming cost V 6 bases and J 6 bases, with 15 bases left between them. The germline V gene has CDR1 MNHEY and CDR2 SVGAGI. In DNA, the CDR3 is TGTGCCAGCAGGACCGGTCCAGCCGTCAATGAGCAGTTCTTC. Protein product: CASRTGPAVNEQFF.

This clonotype was observed a handful of times. The gene calls are TRBV7-9 and TRBJ2-7; D might be TRBD1 (6 bases). The CDR3 runs 15 residues. CDR1 is SEHNR and CDR2 is FQNEAQ in the germline V gene (reference sequence). V lost 5 bases to trimming and J lost 3 bases, with 17 bases between them. The CDR3 coding sequence is TGTGCCAGCAGCCCATACTCCGGGACAAACTACGAGCAGTACTTC. This gives the protein CASSPYSGTNYEQYF.

The V call is TRBV7-2, the J call TRBJ2-7; 8 bases map to TRBD2. This CDR3 has 15 amino acids. J was trimmed by 2 bases and V by 1 base; bases with no gene match: 4. Germline V CDR1 and CDR2: SGHTA, FQGNSA. CDR3 in amino acids: CASSLEGLGAYEQYF. CDR3 bases: TGTGCCAGCAGCTTAGAGGGACTAGGGGCCTACGAGCAGTACTTC.

This clonotype came up many times. This chain connects TRBV12-3 or TRBV12-4 to TRBJ2-1; TRBD2 matches at 11 bases. This CDR3 has 16 residues. V shed 6 bases and J 6 bases; nucleotides not matched to a gene: 10. The CDR3 loop reads CASSPILAGEGNEQFF. CDR3 sequence (DNA): TGTGCCAGCAGCCCAATACTAGCGGGAGAGGGCAATGAGCAGTTCTTC.